The 5 T cell receptor beta chains listed next were all sequenced from one sample in a study of ipilimumab plus nivolumab after autologous stem cell transplantation. Sequencing was performed with immunoSEQ multiplex PCR; in TCRdb, only in-frame clones are kept and a portion is missing. Of some 17,000 clones in the sample, roughly 71% were seen once. The sample in question was PBMCs, obtained in a trial of ipilimumab plus nivolumab as post-transplant consolidation. The source is a male donor with diffuse large B-cell lymphoma.

This clone rates as medium-sized (0.01 to 0.1%). V usage is TRBV7-8 and J usage is TRBJ1-3, with a weak D call TRBD1 (5 bases). Between the trimmed V and J ends, which lost 1 base and 3 bases, there was a span of 13 bases. CDR3 length: 16 amino acids. CDR1 is SGHVS, CDR2 FQNEAQ, per germline. The CDR3, as DNA: TGTGCCAGCAGCTTAGGGGGGGGGACGAGTGGAAACACCATATATTTT. Amino acids: CASSLGGGTSGNTIYF.

This chain uses TRBV5-1 with TRBJ2-1; the D call may be TRBD1 or TRBD2 (5 bases each). Germline V gene data show CDR1 as SGHRS and CDR2 as YFSETQ. V was shortened by 3 bases and J by 8 bases, with 18 bases between the two germline ends. The CDR3 extends over 15 amino acids. The chain's CDR3 is CASSSRDAYRDEQFF. The CDR3 DNA follows: TGCGCCAGCAGCTCCCGGGACGCCTACCGCGATGAGCAGTTCTTC.

This clone was picked up one time. This rearrangement joins TRBV18 to TRBJ2-7; D may be TRBD1 (6 bases). Germline V gene lookup returns CDR1 KGHSH and CDR2 LQKENI. The V gene lost 3 bases and the J gene lost 2 bases, with 14 bases spanning the gap. The CDR3 totals 15 residues. The CDR3 DNA sequence: TGTGCCAGCTCACCTAAAGGACAGTCCCCCTACGAGCAGTACTTC. This translates into CASSPKGQSPYEQYF. Drawing the rest from reference TRBV18 and TRBJ2-7, the complete variable domain is NAGVMQNPRHLVRRRGQEARLRCSPMKGHSHVYWYRQLPEEGLKFMVYLQKENIIDESGMPKERFSAEFPKEGPSILRIQQVVRGDSAAYFCASSPKGQSPYEQYFGPGTRLTVT.

A note on this clone: This sample also contains other DNA sequences that code for the same CDR3. This chain connects TRBV6-1 to TRBJ2-7, with D uncertain. Between the trimmed V and J ends, which lost 1 base and 2 bases, there was a span of 6 bases. Germline loops: CDR1 MNHNS, CDR2 SASEGT. The CDR3 has 13 residues. CDR3 bases: TGTGCCAGCAGTGAAGTAACGACCTACGAGCAGTACTTC. Translating gives CASSEVTTYEQYF.

This chain uses TRBV5-1 with TRBJ2-2, with 11 bases matching TRBD2. Germline trimming cut 1 base from V and 4 bases from J; bases unmatched to any gene: 3. CDR1 and CDR2 from the germline V gene are SGHRS and YFSETQ. The CDR3 contains 16 residues. Written as DNA, the CDR3 is TGCGCCAGCAGCTTGCGGCTAGCGGGGGGCACCGGGGAGCTGTTTTTT. Translating gives CASSLRLAGGTGELFF.